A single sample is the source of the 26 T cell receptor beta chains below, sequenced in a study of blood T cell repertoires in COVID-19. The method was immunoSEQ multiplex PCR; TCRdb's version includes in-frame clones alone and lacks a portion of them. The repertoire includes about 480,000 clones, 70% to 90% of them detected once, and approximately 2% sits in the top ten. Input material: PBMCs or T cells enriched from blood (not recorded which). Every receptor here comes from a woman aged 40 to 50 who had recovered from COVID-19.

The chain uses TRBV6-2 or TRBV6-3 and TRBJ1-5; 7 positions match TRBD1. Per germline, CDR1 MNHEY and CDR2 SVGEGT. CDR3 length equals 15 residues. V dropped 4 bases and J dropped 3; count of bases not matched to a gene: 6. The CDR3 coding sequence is TGTGCCAGCAGTTTAGGGGGCTCTCCCAATCAGCCCCAGCATTTT. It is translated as CASSLGGSPNQPQHF.

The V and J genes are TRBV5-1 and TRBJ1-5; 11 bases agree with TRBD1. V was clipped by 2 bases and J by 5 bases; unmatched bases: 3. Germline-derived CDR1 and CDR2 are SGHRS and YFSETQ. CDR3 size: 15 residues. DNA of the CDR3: TGCGCCAGCAGCTTAGGGACAGGGGGTTATCAGCCCCAGCATTTT. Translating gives CASSLGTGGYQPQHF.

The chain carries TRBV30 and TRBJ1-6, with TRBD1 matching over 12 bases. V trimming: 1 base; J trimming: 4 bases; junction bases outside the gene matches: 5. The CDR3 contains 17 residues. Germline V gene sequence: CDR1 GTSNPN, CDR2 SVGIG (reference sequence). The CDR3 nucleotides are TGTGCCTGGAGTGGGGGACAGGGGGCCGTATATAATTCACCCCTCCACTTT. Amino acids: CAWSGGQGAVYNSPLHF.

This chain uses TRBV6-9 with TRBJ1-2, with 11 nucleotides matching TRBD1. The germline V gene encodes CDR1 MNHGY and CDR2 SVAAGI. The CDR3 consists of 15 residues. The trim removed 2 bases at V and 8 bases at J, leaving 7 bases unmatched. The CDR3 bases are TGTGCCAGCAGTTATAAGGGACAGGGGGATCAGGGCTACACCTTC. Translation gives CASSYKGQGDQGYTF.

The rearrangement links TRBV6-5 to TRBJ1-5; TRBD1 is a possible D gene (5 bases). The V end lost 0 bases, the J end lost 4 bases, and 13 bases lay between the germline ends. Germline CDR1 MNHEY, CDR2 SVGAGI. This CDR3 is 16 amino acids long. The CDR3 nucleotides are TGTGCCAGCAGTTACTCATTCGGGGGAGAAAATCAGCCCCAGCATTTT. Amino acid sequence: CASSYSFGGENQPQHF.

The CDR3, as DNA: TGTGCCAGCAGCCAAGTCCTAGCGGGAAGGCCCCTAGATACGCAGTATTTT. Translation gives CASSQVLAGRPLDTQYF. The chain combines TRBV3-1 (or the pseudogene TRBV3-2) with TRBJ2-3; 9 positions agree with TRBD2. The J segment lost 5 bases and the V segment lost 1 base, leaving 10 bases of the junction unmatched. CDR3 length: 17 residues. Germline V gene data show CDR1 as LGHDT and CDR2 as YNNKEL (reference sequence).

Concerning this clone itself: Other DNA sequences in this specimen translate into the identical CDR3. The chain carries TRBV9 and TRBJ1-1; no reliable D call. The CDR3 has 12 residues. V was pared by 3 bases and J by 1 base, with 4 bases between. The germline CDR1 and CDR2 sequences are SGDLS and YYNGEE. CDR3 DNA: TGTGCCAGCAGCGCAGGGAACACTGAAGCTTTCTTT. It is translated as CASSAGNTEAFF.

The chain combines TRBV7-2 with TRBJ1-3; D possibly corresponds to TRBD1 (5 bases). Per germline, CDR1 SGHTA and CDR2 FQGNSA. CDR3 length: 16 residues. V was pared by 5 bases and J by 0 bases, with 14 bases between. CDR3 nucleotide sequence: TGTGCCAGCAGCCCGGAAGACAGACGCTCTGGAAACACCATATATTTT. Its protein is CASSPEDRRSGNTIYF.

CDR3 nucleotide sequence: TGCGCCAGCAGCCAAGAAGCAGGGGCCGACCAAGAGACCCAGTACTTC. Protein product: CASSQEAGADQETQYF. This chain links TRBV4-3 with TRBJ2-5; weak D call: TRBD1 (6 bases). V lost 0 bases and J lost 0, with 11 bases in between. The V gene's germline CDR1 is LGHNA and CDR2 YSLEER. The length of the CDR3 is 16 residues.

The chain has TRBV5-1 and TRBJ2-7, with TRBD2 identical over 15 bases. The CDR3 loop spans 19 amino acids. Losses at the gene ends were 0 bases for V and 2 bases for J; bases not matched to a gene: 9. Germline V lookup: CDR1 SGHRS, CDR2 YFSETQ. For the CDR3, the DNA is TGCGCCAGCAGCTTGGATGACATTGGACTAGCGGGAGGGCCCTACGAGCAGTACTTC. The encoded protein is CASSLDDIGLAGGPYEQYF.

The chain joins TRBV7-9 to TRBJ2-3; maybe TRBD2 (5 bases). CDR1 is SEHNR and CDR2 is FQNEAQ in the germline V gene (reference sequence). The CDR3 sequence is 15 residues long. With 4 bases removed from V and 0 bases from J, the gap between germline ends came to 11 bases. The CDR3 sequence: CASSSTGGSTDTQYF. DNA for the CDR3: TGTGCCAGCAGCTCGACGGGCGGGAGCACAGATACGCAGTATTTT.

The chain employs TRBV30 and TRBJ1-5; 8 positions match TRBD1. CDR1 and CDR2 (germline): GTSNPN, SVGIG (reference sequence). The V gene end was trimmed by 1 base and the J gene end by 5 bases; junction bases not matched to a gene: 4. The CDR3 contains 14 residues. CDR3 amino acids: CAWSDRGFYQPQHF. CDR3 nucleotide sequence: TGTGCCTGGAGTGACAGGGGGTTTTATCAGCCCCAGCATTTT. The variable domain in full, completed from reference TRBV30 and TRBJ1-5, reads SQTIHQWPATLVQPVGSPLSLECTVEGTSNPNLYWYRQAAGRGLQLLFYSVGIGQISSEVPQNLSASRPQDRQFILSSKKLLLSDSGFYLCAWSDRGFYQPQHFGDGTRLSIL.

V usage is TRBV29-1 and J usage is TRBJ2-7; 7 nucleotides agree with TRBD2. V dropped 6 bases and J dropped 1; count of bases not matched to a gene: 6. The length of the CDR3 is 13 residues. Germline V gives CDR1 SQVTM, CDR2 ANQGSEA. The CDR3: CSVTKGGSYEQYF. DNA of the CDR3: TGCAGCGTAACTAAGGGAGGGTCCTACGAGCAGTACTTC.

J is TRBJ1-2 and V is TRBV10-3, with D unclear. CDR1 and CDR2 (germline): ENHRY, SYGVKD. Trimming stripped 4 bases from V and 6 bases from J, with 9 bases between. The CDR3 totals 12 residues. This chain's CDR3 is CAISGREDGYTF. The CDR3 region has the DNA TGTGCCATCAGTGGCCGTGAGGATGGCTACACCTTC.

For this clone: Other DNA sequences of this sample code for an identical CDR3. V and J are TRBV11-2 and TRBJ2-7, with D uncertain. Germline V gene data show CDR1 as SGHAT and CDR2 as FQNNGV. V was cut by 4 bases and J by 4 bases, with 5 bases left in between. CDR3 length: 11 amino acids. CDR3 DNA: TGTGCCAGCAGCTCCGGGTACGAGCAGTACTTC. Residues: CASSSGYEQYF.

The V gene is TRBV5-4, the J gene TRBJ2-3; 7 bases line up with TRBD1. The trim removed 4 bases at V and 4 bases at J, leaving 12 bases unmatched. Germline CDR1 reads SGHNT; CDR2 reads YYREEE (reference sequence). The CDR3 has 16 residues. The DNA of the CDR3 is TGTGCCAGCAGCCCAAGACAGGGAAAAGGTTCAGATACGCAGTATTTT. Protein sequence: CASSPRQGKGSDTQYF.

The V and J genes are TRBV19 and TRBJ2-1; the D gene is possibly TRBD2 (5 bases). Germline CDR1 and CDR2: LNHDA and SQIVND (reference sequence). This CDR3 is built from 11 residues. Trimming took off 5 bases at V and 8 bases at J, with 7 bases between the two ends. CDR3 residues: CASSLLDEQFF. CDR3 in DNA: TGTGCCAGTAGTTTACTAGATGAGCAGTTCTTC.

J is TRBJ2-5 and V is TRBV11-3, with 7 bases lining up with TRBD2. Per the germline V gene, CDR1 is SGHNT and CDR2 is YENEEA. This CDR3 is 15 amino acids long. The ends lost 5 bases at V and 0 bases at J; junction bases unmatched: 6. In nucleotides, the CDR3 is TGTGCCAGCAGCCCGTATGGGAGGGACCAAGAGACCCAGTACTTC. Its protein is CASSPYGRDQETQYF.

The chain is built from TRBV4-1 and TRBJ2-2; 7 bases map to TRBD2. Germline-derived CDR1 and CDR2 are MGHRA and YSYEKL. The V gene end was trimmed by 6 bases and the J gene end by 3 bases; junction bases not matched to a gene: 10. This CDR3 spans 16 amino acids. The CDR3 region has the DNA TGCGCCAGCAGGATCGCGGGTCGGGGGGACACCGGGGAGCTGTTTTTT. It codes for CASRIAGRGDTGELFF.

CDR3 loop: CASSQARQGHQYF. The CDR3 region has the DNA TGTGCCAGCAGCCAAGCGCGGCAGGGCCATCAGTACTTC. The chain is built from TRBV3-1 (or the pseudogene TRBV3-2) and TRBJ2-4, with D possibly being TRBD1 (5 bases). The CDR3 loop spans 13 amino acids. Germline V CDR1 and CDR2: LGHDT, YNNKEL (reference sequence). V gave up 1 base and J gave up 12 bases, with 13 bases separating them.

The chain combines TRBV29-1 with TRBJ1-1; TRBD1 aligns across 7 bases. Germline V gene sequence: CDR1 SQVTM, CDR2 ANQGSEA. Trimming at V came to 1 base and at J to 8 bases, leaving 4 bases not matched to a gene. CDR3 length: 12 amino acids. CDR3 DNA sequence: TGCAGCGTTGAAGGGGACAGATACGAAGCTTTCTTT. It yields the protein CSVEGDRYEAFF.

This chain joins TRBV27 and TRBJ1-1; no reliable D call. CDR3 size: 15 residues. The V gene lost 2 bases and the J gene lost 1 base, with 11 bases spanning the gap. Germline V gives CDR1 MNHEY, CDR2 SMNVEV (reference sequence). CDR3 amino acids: CASSLNGGGNTEAFF. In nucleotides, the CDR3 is TGTGCCAGCAGTTTAAACGGTGGAGGGAACACTGAAGCTTTCTTT.

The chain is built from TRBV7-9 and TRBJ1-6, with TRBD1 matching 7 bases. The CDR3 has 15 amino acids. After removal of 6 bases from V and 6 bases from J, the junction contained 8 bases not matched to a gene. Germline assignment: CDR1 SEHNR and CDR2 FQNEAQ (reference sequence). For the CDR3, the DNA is TGTGCCAGCAGTCTTAACAGGGGAGGTAATTCACCCCTCCACTTT. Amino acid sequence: CASSLNRGGNSPLHF.

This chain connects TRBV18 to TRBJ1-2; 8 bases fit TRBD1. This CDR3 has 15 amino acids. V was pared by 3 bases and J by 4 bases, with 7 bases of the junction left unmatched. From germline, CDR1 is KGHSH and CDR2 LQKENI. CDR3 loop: CASSPRTGSGYGYTF. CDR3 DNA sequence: TGTGCCAGCTCACCCAGGACAGGGAGCGGCTATGGCTACACCTTC.

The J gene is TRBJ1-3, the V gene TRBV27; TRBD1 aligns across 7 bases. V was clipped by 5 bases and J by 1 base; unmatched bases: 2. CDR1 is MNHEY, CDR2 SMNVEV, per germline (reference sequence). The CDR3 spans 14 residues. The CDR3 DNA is TGTGCCAGCAGTATGACAGGGTCTGGAAACACCATATATTTT. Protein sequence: CASSMTGSGNTIYF.

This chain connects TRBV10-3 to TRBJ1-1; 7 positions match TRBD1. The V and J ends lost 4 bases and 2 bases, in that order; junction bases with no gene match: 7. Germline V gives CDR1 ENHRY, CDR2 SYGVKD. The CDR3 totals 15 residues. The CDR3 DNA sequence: TGTGCCATCAGTGCCCAACAGGGGAGTAACACTGAAGCTTTCTTT. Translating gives CAISAQQGSNTEAFF.